This T cell receptor (beta chain) is drawn from a study of T cells in Graves' hyperthyroidism and ophthalmopathy. Germline V gene lookup returns CDR1 MNHEY and CDR2 SMNVEV (reference sequence). The CDR3 totals 14 residues. What was amplified from RNA transcripts were TCR beta CDR3 regions. HTBI primers were used for first-round RT-PCR of the TCR CDR3. One entry per CDR3 protein results from TCRdb running MiXCR on the multiplex PCR reads. The top ten clones hold around 30% of a sample with roughly 240,000 distinct CDR3 sequences, roughly 17% of them seen once. With regard to this clonotype: The junction and the germline gene differ at one end; a read error may be behind it.

The sequence was collected from a woman aged 18-29 years with Graves' ophthalmopathy. The specimen sequenced was blood. This chain connects TRBV27 to TRBJ2-4, with 8 bases fitting TRBD1. The CDR3 coding sequence is TGTGCCAGCAGTTTATCGAGGGGCCAGGGGGCTTTTCACTTC. Residues: CASSLSRGQGAFHF.